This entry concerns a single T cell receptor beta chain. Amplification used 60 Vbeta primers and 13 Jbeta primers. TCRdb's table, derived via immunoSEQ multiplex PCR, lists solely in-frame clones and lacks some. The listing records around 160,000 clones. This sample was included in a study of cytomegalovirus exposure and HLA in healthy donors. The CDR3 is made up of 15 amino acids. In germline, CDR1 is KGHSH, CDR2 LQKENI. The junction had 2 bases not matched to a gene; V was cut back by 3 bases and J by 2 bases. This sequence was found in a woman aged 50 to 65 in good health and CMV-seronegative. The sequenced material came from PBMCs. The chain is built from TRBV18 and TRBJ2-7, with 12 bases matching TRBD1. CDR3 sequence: CASSPGTGGPYEQYF. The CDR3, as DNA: TGTGCCAGCTCACCCGGGACAGGGGGCCCCTACGAGCAGTACTTC. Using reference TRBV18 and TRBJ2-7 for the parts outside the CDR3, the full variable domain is NAGVMQNPRHLVRRRGQEARLRCSPMKGHSHVYWYRQLPEEGLKFMVYLQKENIIDESGMPKERFSAEFPKEGPSILRIQQVVRGDSAAYFCASSPGTGGPYEQYFGPGTRLTVT.